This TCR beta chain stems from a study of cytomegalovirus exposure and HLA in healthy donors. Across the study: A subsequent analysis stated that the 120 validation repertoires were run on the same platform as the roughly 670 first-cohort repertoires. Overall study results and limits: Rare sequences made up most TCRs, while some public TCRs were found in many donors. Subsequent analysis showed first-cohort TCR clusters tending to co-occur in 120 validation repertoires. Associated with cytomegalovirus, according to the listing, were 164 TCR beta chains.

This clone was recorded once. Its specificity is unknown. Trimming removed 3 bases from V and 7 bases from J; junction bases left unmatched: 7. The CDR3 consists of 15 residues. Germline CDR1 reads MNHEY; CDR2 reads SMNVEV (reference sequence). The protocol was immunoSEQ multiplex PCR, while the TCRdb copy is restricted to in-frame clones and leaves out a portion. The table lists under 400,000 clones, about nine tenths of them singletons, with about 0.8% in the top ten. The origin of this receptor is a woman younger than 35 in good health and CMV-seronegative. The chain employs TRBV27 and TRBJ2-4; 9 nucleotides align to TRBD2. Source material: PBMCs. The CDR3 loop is CASSFASGRLNIQYF. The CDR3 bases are TGTGCCAGCAGTTTTGCCAGCGGGAGGTTGAACATTCAGTACTTC.